The 5 T cell receptor beta chains reported below all come from one sample, sequenced in a study of T cell changes during pregnancy in multiple sclerosis. TCRdb's table, derived via immunoSEQ multiplex PCR, lists solely in-frame clones and lacks some. The sample includes about 43,000 clones, approximately 90% of them seen just once. Sequences were obtained from PBMCs (not recorded whether the cells were cultured). These receptors were collected from a female donor with multiple sclerosis, enrolled in a pregnancy study.

The chain carries TRBV4-2 and TRBJ2-1; D is unresolved. This CDR3 comprises 14 residues. V lost 2 bases, J lost 0 bases, and 5 bases lay in between. Germline-derived CDR1 and CDR2 are LGHNA and YNFKEQ. CDR3 protein: CASSQPDSYNEQFF. CDR3 DNA sequence: TGTGCCAGCAGCCAACCAGACTCCTACAATGAGCAGTTCTTC.

The rearrangement uses TRBV5-1 and TRBJ1-1; possibly TRBD1 for D (5 bases). Germline CDR1 reads SGHRS; CDR2 reads YFSETQ. This CDR3 is built from 15 residues. V was pared by 2 bases and J by 6 bases, with 17 bases between. CDR3 bases: TGCGCCAGCAGCTTCTCACACCGGGACGGTCCTGAAGCTTTCTTT. It yields the protein CASSFSHRDGPEAFF.

For the CDR3, the DNA is TGCAGCGTTGTCGGCAGAAACCCTTACGAGCAGTACTTC. Encoded protein: CSVVGRNPYEQYF. The chain uses TRBV29-1 and TRBJ2-7; D call uncertain. This CDR3 region has 13 residues. Deletions cut 4 bases from V and 4 bases from J, with 14 bases between. CDR1 and CDR2 from the germline V gene are SQVTM and ANQGSEA.

This clone was detected a few times. The V gene is TRBV5-4, the J gene TRBJ2-1; TRBD2 might be the D (6 bases). The germline gives CDR1 SGHNT, CDR2 YYREEE (reference sequence). The CDR3 runs 15 residues. Trimming took off 2 bases at V and 2 bases at J, with 11 bases between the two ends. The CDR3 DNA reads TGTGCCAGCAGCTTTCCAGGAGGGGCCTACAATGAGCAGTTCTTC. Its protein product is CASSFPGGAYNEQFF.

The chain carries TRBV10-3 and TRBJ2-1, with D possibly being TRBD2 (5 bases). V was shortened by 4 bases and J by 2 bases, with 6 bases between the two germline ends. The germline gives CDR1 ENHRY, CDR2 SYGVKD. The CDR3 covers 13 residues. The chain's CDR3 is CAISGRPYNEQFF. The CDR3 DNA reads TGTGCCATCAGTGGGAGGCCCTACAATGAGCAGTTCTTC.